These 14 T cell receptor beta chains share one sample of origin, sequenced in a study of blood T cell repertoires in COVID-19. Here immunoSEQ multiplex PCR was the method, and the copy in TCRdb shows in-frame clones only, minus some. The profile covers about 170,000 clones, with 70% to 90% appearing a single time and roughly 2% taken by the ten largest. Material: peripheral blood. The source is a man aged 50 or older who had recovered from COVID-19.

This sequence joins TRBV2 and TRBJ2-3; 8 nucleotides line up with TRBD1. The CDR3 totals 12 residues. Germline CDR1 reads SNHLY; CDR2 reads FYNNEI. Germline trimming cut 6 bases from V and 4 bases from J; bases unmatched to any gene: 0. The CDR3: CASRTGADTQYF. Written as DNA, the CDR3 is TGTGCCAGCAGGACAGGGGCAGATACGCAGTATTTT. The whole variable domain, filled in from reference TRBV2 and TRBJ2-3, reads EPEVTQTPSHQVTQMGQEVILRCVPISNHLYFYWYRQILGQKVEFLVSFYNNEISEKSEIFDDQFSVERPDGSNFTLKIRSTKLEDSAMYFCASRTGADTQYFGPGTRLTVL.

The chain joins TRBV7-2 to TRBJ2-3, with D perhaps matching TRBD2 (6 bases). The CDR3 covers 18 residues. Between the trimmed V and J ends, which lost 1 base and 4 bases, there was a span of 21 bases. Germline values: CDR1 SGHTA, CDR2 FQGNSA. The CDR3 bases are TGTGCCAGCAGCTTAGGATTTTCACGGGGGTCAGGCGCAGATACGCAGTATTTT. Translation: CASSLGFSRGSGADTQYF.

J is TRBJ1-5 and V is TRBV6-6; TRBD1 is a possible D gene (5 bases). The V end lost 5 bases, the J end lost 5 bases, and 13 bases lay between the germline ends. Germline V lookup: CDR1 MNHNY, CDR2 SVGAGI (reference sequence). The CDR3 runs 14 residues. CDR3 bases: TGTGCCAGCAGTCCCCGGACGGGGGATCAGCCCCAGCATTTT. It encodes CASSPRTGDQPQHF.

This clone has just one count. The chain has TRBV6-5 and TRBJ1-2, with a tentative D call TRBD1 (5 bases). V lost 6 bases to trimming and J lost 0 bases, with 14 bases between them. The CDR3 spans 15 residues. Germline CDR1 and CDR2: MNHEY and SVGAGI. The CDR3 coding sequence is TGTGCCAGCAGCCCAATTGGGGCAGCTAACTATGGCTACACCTTC. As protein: CASSPIGAANYGYTF.

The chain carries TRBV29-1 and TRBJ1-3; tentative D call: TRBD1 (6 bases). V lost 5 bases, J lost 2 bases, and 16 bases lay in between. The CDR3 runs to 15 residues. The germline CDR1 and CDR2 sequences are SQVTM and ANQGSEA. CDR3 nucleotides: TGCAGCGTTCTCATGACAGGAGAAACTGGAAACACCATATATTTT. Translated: CSVLMTGETGNTIYF.

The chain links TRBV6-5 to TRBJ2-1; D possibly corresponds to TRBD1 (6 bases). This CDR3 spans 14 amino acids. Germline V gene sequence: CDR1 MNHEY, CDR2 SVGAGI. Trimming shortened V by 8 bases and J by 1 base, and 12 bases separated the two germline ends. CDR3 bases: TGTGCCAGCCGTCGAGGGGGATCCTACAATGAGCAGTTCTTC. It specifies CASRRGGSYNEQFF.

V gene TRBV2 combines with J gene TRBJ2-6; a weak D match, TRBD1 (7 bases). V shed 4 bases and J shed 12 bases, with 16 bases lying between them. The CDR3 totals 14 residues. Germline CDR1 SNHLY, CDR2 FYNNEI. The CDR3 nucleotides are TGTGCCAGCAGTGTTGGAGGGGGCGCAGTCGTCCTGACTTTC. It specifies CASSVGGGAVVLTF.

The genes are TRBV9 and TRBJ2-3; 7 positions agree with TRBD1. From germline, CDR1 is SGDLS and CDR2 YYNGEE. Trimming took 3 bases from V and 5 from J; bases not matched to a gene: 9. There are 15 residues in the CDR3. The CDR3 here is CASSASGTAGDTQYF. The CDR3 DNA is TGTGCCAGCAGCGCGTCGGGGACAGCAGGAGATACGCAGTATTTT.

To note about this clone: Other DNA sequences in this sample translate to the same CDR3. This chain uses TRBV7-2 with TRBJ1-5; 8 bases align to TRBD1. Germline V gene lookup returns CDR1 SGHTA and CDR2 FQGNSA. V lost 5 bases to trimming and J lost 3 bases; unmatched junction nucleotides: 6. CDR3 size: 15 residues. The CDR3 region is CASSTDRALNQPQHF. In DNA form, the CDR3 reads TGTGCCAGCAGCACGGACAGGGCCCTCAATCAGCCCCAGCATTTT.

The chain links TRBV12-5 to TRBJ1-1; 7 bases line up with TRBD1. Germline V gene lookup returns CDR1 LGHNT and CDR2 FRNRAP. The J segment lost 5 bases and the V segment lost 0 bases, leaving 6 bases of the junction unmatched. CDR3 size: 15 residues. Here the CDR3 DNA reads TGTGCTAGTGGTTTGGTACTAGGGGGCCGGACTGAAGCTTTCTTT. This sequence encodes CASGLVLGGRTEAFF.

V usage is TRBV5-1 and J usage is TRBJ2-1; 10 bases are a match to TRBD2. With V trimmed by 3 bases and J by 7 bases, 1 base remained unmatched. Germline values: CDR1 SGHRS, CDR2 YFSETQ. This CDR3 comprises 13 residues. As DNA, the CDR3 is TGCGCCAGCAGCTCACTAGCGGGGAATGAGCAGTTCTTC. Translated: CASSSLAGNEQFF.

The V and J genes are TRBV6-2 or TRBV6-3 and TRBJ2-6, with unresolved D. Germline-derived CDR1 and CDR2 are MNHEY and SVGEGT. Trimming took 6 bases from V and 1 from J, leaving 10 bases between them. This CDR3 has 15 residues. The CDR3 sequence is CASSQIGSGANVLTF. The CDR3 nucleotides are TGTGCCAGCAGCCAAATCGGTTCTGGGGCCAACGTCCTGACTTTC.

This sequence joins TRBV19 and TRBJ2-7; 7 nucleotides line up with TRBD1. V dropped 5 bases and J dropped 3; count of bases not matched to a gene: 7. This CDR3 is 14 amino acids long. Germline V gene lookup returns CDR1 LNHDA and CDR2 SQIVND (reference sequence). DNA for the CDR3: TGTGCCAGTAGTTTACGACAGGGCCTCTACGAGCAGTACTTC. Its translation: CASSLRQGLYEQYF.

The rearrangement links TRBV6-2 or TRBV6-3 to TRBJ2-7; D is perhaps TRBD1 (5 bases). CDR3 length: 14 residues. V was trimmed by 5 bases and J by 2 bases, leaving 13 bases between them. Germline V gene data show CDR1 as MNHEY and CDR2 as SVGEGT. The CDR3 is CASSPNRLPYEQYF. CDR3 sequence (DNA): TGTGCCAGCAGTCCCAACAGGCTACCCTACGAGCAGTACTTC.